These 20 T cell receptor beta chains were all obtained from the same sample, sequenced in a study of cytomegalovirus exposure and HLA in healthy donors. 60 Vbeta and 13 Jbeta primers were used in PCR. The method was immunoSEQ multiplex PCR; TCRdb's version includes in-frame clones alone and lacks a portion of them. The sample has 85,000 to 120,000 clones, roughly 77% seen once. The sequenced material came from PBMCs. The receptor set was obtained from a man in his forties in good health and CMV-seronegative.

The chain joins TRBV5-5 to TRBJ2-3; D is possibly TRBD2 (7 bases). The V gene's germline CDR1 is SGHKS and CDR2 YYEKEE (reference sequence). V lost 1 base, J lost 4 bases, and 13 bases lay in between. The CDR3 spans 15 residues. The CDR3 sequence is CASSLYGGRADTQYF. The CDR3 bases are TGTGCCAGCAGCTTGTACGGGGGGCGCGCAGATACGCAGTATTTT.

This clone showed up just a few times. The chain has TRBV29-1 and TRBJ1-3; TRBD1 is a possible D gene (6 bases). The CDR3 has 12 amino acids. Trimming took off 7 bases at V and 4 bases at J, with 11 bases between the two ends. From germline, CDR1 is SQVTM and CDR2 ANQGSEA. As DNA, the CDR3 is TGCAGCGGGAGGGGGGGAGGAAACACCATATATTTT. It encodes CSGRGGGNTIYF.

V usage is TRBV27 and J usage is TRBJ2-2, with TRBD1 as a possible D gene (6 bases). The CDR3 spans 14 residues. Germline V gene data show CDR1 as MNHEY and CDR2 as SMNVEV (reference sequence). The V end was cut by 6 bases, the J end by 4 bases, with 12 bases between. In nucleotides, the CDR3 is TGTGCCAGCAGACAGGGATTGCCCACCGGGGAGCTGTTTTTT. This gives the protein CASRQGLPTGELFF.

The chain is built from TRBV6-5 and TRBJ1-2; D possibly corresponds to TRBD1 (5 bases). Per the germline V gene, CDR1 is MNHEY and CDR2 is SVGAGI. This CDR3 is built from 14 residues. V lost 8 bases, J lost 4 bases, and 17 bases lay in between. The CDR3 here is CASGCHGRAYGYTF. CDR3 DNA sequence: TGTGCCAGCGGTTGCCATGGCAGGGCCTATGGCTACACCTTC.

The rearrangement uses TRBV5-6 and TRBJ1-2; TRBD1 might be the D (6 bases). V was clipped by 0 bases and J by 3 bases, with 6 bases between them. CDR1 is SGHDT, CDR2 YYEEEE, per germline. The CDR3 runs 13 residues. Here the CDR3 DNA reads TGTGCCAGCAGCTTGGGACAGGACTATGGCTACACCTTC. Translation: CASSLGQDYGYTF.

This clone has a handful of counts. The rearrangement uses TRBV5-1 and TRBJ2-1; D is unclear. Between the trimmed V and J ends, which lost 4 bases and 0 bases, there was a span of 5 bases. CDR1 SGHRS and CDR2 YFSETQ come from the germline V gene. The CDR3 sequence is 13 residues long. The CDR3, as DNA: TGCGCCAGCAGCCCCCGCTCCTACAATGAGCAGTTCTTC. Amino acid sequence: CASSPRSYNEQFF.

The chain carries TRBV19 and TRBJ2-2; a possible D gene is TRBD1 (5 bases). The CDR3 has 15 residues. V was cut by 7 bases and J by 4 bases, with 16 bases left in between. Germline values: CDR1 LNHDA, CDR2 SQIVND (reference sequence). The chain's CDR3 is CASMVGPPSTGELFF. The CDR3 coding sequence is TGTGCCAGTATGGTGGGGCCCCCGAGCACCGGGGAGCTGTTTTTT.

This clone has just a few counts. The chain is built from TRBV5-1 and TRBJ2-3; possible D gene TRBD2, 5 bases. In germline, CDR1 is SGHRS, CDR2 YFSETQ. The CDR3 runs 13 residues. The V and J ends lost 5 bases and 4 bases respectively, with 11 bases between them. The CDR3 DNA is TGCGCCAGCAGTCCCCCGAGGGCAGATACGCAGTATTTT. Its translation is CASSPPRADTQYF. The full variable domain, its missing parts supplied by reference TRBV5-1 and TRBJ2-3, is KAGVTQTPRYLIKTRGQQVTLSCSPISGHRSVSWYQQTPGQGLQFLFEYFSETQRNKGNFPGRFSGRQFSNSRSEMNVSTLELGDSALYLCASSPPRADTQYFGPGTRLTVL.

The V and J genes are TRBV18 and TRBJ2-1, with TRBD2 identical over 9 bases. This CDR3 has 15 amino acids. Looked up from germline, CDR1 is KGHSH and CDR2 is LQKENI. The J segment lost 3 bases and the V segment lost 2 bases, leaving 2 bases of the junction unmatched. In nucleotides, the CDR3 is TGTGCCAGCTCACCAAGGACTAGCGTCTACAATGAGCAGTTCTTC. It translates to CASSPRTSVYNEQFF.

This rearrangement joins TRBV10-3 to TRBJ2-3, with TRBD2 as a possible D gene (6 bases). In germline, CDR1 is ENHRY, CDR2 SYGVKD. Deletions cut 10 bases from V and 2 bases from J, with 16 bases between. The length of the CDR3 is 14 residues. The CDR3 here is CATGLSPPTDTQYF. DNA of the CDR3: TGTGCCACCGGACTATCCCCCCCCACAGATACGCAGTATTTT.

The rearrangement joins TRBV18 to TRBJ2-5; D possibly corresponds to TRBD1 (5 bases). The CDR3 has 14 residues. V was pared by 2 bases and J by 2 bases, with 9 bases between. CDR1 and CDR2 (germline): KGHSH, LQKENI. CDR3 in amino acids: CASSPAAGQETQYF. CDR3 DNA: TGTGCCAGCTCACCAGCGGCAGGGCAAGAGACCCAGTACTTC.

The V and J genes are TRBV10-2 and TRBJ2-3; 10 nucleotides align to TRBD2. Germline V gene lookup returns CDR1 WSHSY and CDR2 SAAADI. CDR3 length: 17 amino acids. V shed 3 bases and J 4 bases; nucleotides not matched to a gene: 10. CDR3 bases: TGCGCCAGCAGTGATACTCCCACTAGCGGGGACCCAGATACGCAGTATTTT. Its translation is CASSDTPTSGDPDTQYF.

The chain is built from TRBV27 and TRBJ2-3; a weak D match, TRBD2 (8 bases). Trimming shortened V by 5 bases and J by 4 bases, and 22 bases separated the two germline ends. This CDR3 is 17 amino acids long. Germline values: CDR1 MNHEY, CDR2 SMNVEV (reference sequence). The chain's CDR3 is CASSPLAGKGGPDTQYF. The CDR3 DNA reads TGTGCCAGCAGTCCATTAGCGGGGAAAGGGGGCCCAGATACGCAGTATTTT.

The chain has TRBV7-9 and TRBJ2-7; D is possibly TRBD1 (5 bases). V shed 2 bases and J shed 9 bases, with 14 bases lying between them. The germline V gene has CDR1 SEHNR and CDR2 FQNEAQ (reference sequence). CDR3 size: 13 residues. The CDR3 here is CASSLNDRQGQYF. The CDR3, as DNA: TGTGCCAGCAGCTTAAACGACCGGCAGGGGCAGTACTTC.

This chain connects TRBV7-2 to TRBJ2-1; 8 bases align to TRBD1. CDR1 and CDR2 from the germline V gene are SGHTA and FQGNSA. The CDR3 consists of 13 residues. V shed 4 bases and J 6 bases; nucleotides not matched to a gene: 2. The CDR3 spells CASSSDRVNEQFF. In DNA form, the CDR3 reads TGTGCCAGCAGCTCGGACAGGGTCAATGAGCAGTTCTTC. Using reference TRBV7-2 and TRBJ2-1 for the parts outside the CDR3, the full variable domain is GAGVSQSPSNKVTEKGKDVELRCDPISGHTALYWYRQSLGQGLEFLIYFQGNSAPDKSGLPSDRFSAERTGGSVSTLTIQRTQQEDSAVYLCASSSDRVNEQFFGPGTRLTVL.

The chain joins TRBV7-8 to TRBJ2-5, with 9 bases matching TRBD2. Germline values: CDR1 SGHVS, CDR2 FQNEAQ. The trim removed 4 bases at V and 5 bases at J, leaving 17 bases unmatched. The CDR3 length is 18 residues. CDR3 sequence (DNA): TGTGCCAGCAGCTCCGGGAGGCGGGGGGGCTCGGTGAGGGAGACCCAGTACTTC. Its protein is CASSSGRRGGSVRETQYF.

The gene calls are TRBV2 and TRBJ2-5; D unclear. The CDR3 contains 15 residues. Germline assignment: CDR1 SNHLY and CDR2 FYNNEI. V was trimmed by 5 bases and J by 1 base, leaving 14 bases between them. CDR3: CASSPRGTGQETQYF. The CDR3, as DNA: TGTGCCAGCAGTCCCCGAGGCACGGGCCAAGAGACCCAGTACTTC.

The chain recombines TRBV5-1 with TRBJ1-6, with 9 bases matching TRBD1. V was pared by 4 bases and J by 11 bases, with 10 bases of the junction left unmatched. CDR1 SGHRS and CDR2 YFSETQ come from the germline V gene. The CDR3 is made up of 15 amino acids. The CDR3 loop is CASSVEGQGLAPLHF. DNA for the CDR3: TGCGCCAGCAGCGTAGAAGGACAGGGGCTGGCACCCCTCCACTTT.

The table lists this clone with a few counts. The rearrangement uses TRBV9 and TRBJ2-5; D call uncertain. This CDR3 contains 14 residues. V dropped 2 bases and J dropped 4 bases, with 12 bases sitting between them. The V gene's germline CDR1 is SGDLS and CDR2 YYNGEE. The CDR3 bases are TGTGCCAGCAGCGTGGAGTGGCGAGGAGAGACCCAGTACTTC. The encoded protein is CASSVEWRGETQYF.

The rearrangement links TRBV6-5 to TRBJ2-3, with D possibly being TRBD1 (5 bases). Looked up from germline, CDR1 is MNHEY and CDR2 is SVGAGI. The CDR3 is made up of 14 amino acids. V gave up 5 bases and J gave up 0 bases, with 9 bases separating them. The DNA of the CDR3 is TGTGCCAGCAGTCAGGGTTCAAGCACAGATACGCAGTATTTT. The encoded protein is CASSQGSSTDTQYF.